This TCR beta chain was found in a study of blood T cell repertoires in COVID-19. Turning to the study itself: Both acute and convalescent COVID-19 samples were obtained from the United States, Italy and Spain.

As handled by the study authors: Nucleated cell counts were estimated from reference gene primer amplification. The repertoire was sequenced with immunoSEQ multiplex PCR; TCRdb's copy has only in-frame clones and lacks some. D and trimming were read from the DNA, whereas the V and J calls and clone size are those reported in that table. The table includes hundreds of thousands of clones, 82% detected once. This CDR3 spans 16 amino acids. Trimming pared 4 bases from V and 6 bases from J, leaving 21 bases between. Sequencing was done on a sample of peripheral blood. J is TRBJ1-2 and V is TRBV23-1; maybe TRBD1 (6 bases). TRBV23-1 is sorted into the ORF group, with uncertain function. This clonotype was sampled from a woman of 80 years or more with active or convalescent COVID-19. For the CDR3, the DNA is TGCGCCAGCAGTCGTAAAACTCCCAGGGGAGAGGATGGCTACACCTTC. It is translated as CASSRKTPRGEDGYTF.